The sequence of this TCR beta chain was determined in a study of molecular identifiers for immune sequencing clone quantification. General observations from the study: Clones above 20 RNA copies held over 99% of effector molecules, under 1% in naive cells.

The J segment lost 2 bases and the V segment lost 4 bases, leaving 8 bases of the junction unmatched. CDR1 is LGHDT, CDR2 YNNKEL, per germline (reference sequence). The CDR3 covers 17 residues. The sample holds a few counts of this clonotype. The antigen remains unidentified. In TCRdb, the PCR reads were re-called with MiXCR into one record per CDR3 protein. Altogether approximately 550,000 distinct CDR3 sequences are present, around a fifth being singletons, with the ten largest covering around 0.84%. Material for sequencing was naive CD8+ T cells from blood, with Jurkat cell RNA spiked in. Noted subset: FACS-sorted CD8+CD4-CCR7+CD45RA+ naive T cells. The gene calls are TRBV3-1 and TRBJ2-3; 11 nucleotides match TRBD2. This TCR came from a human donor in good health. Some libraries in this study had Jurkat cell RNA spiked in. CDR3 sequence: CASSRETSGMDTDTQYF. As DNA, the CDR3 is TGTGCCAGCAGCCGAGAGACTAGCGGGATGGACACAGATACGCAGTATTTT.